Listed here are 12 T cell receptor beta chains from one sample, sequenced in a study of T cells in Graves' hyperthyroidism and ophthalmopathy. Researchers amplified the TCR beta CDR3 regions from RNA transcripts. During a first-round RT-PCR of the TCR CDR3, the HTBI primer set was used. TCRdb reanalysed the multiplex PCR reads using MiXCR and keeps one entry per CDR3 protein. The repertoire holds around 800,000 distinct CDR3 sequences, 38% seen once, with 7% to 10% in the top ten. Sequencing was done on a sample of blood. These receptor sequences come from a man between 18 and 35 years old with Graves' hyperthyroidism.

The chain couples TRBV29-1 to TRBJ1-5; 7 positions match TRBD1. CDR1 is SQVTM, CDR2 ANQGSEA, per germline. This CDR3 contains 13 residues. The ends lost 4 bases at V and 9 bases at J; junction bases unmatched: 9. Written as DNA, the CDR3 is TGCAGCGTTGTACGGTCAGGGGGTGGGCCCCAGCATTTT. Translated: CSVVRSGGGPQHF. Looking up the rest from reference TRBV29-1 and TRBJ1-5 gives the full variable domain: SAVISQKPSRDICQRGTSLTIQCQVDSQVTMMFWYRQQPGQSLTLIATANQGSEATYESGFVIDKFPISRPNLTFSTLTVSNMSPEDSSIYLCSVVRSGGGPQHFGDGTRLSIL.

The sample holds a few counts of this clonotype. This rearrangement joins TRBV6-5 to TRBJ2-7, with 11 nucleotides matching TRBD1. V shed 5 bases and J 2 bases; nucleotides not matched to a gene: 5. CDR3 length equals 15 residues. The germline V gene has CDR1 MNHEY and CDR2 SVGAGI. Here the CDR3 reads CASSHLGQGAYEQYF. As DNA, the CDR3 is TGTGCCAGCAGTCACTTGGGACAGGGGGCCTACGAGCAGTACTTC.

This clonotype was recorded at least ten times. The chain couples TRBV7-3 to TRBJ2-7; D might be TRBD2 (5 bases). Germline lookup yields CDR1 SGHTA and CDR2 FQGTGA. This CDR3 spans 12 amino acids. V was clipped by 4 bases and J by 7 bases, with 11 bases between them. CDR3 coding DNA: TGTGCCAGCAGCTCCGGCCGAGGGGAGCAGTACTTC. This encodes CASSSGRGEQYF.

The rearrangement uses TRBV2 and TRBJ1-2; TRBD1 agrees at 8 bases. CDR1 and CDR2 (germline): SNHLY, FYNNEI. The CDR3 is made up of 17 amino acids. V lost 2 bases and J lost 5; bases outside the gene matches: 13. The CDR3 nucleotides are TGTGCCAGCAGTGAAAACCCCCCCCAGGGGGCGAAGTATGGCTACACCTTC. As protein: CASSENPPQGAKYGYTF.

J is TRBJ2-5 and V is TRBV25-1; 12 bases are shared with TRBD2. Germline CDR1 and CDR2: MGHDK and SYGVNS. This CDR3 has 15 residues. Trimming cost V 4 bases and J 4 bases; bases outside gene matches: 4. CDR3 sequence reads: CASSAEGLAGETQYF. CDR3 DNA: TGTGCCAGCAGTGCCGAGGGACTAGCGGGAGAGACCCAGTACTTC.

In the case of this clonotype: A read error may be the cause here, since a much bigger clone is one base away. The chain joins TRBV7-9 to TRBJ1-1; the D is unclear. The germline V gene encodes CDR1 SEHNR and CDR2 FQNEAQ (reference sequence). This CDR3 has 13 amino acids. This CDR3 reads CTSSSGFLTEAFF. The CDR3 DNA reads TGTACCAGCAGCTCCGGGTTTCTCACTGAAGCTTTCTTT.

V and J are TRBV20-1 and TRBJ1-2; D perhaps matches TRBD1 (6 bases). The CDR3 sequence is 14 residues long. V was clipped by 0 bases and J by 9 bases, with 17 bases between them. Germline CDR1 and CDR2: DFQATT and SNEGSKA (reference sequence). The CDR3 region is CSARDPGDHYCYTF. The CDR3 region has the DNA TGCAGTGCTAGAGATCCAGGGGACCATTATTGCTACACCTTC.

The chain combines TRBV5-1 with TRBJ1-2; D ambiguous. CDR1 and CDR2 (germline): SGHRS, YFSETQ. Trimming removed 0 bases from V and 8 bases from J, with 20 bases in between. This CDR3 comprises 16 residues. Here the CDR3 reads CASSLETREFMEGYTF. The CDR3 DNA sequence: TGCGCCAGCAGCTTGGAGACCCGTGAATTTATGGAAGGCTACACCTTC.

This chain links TRBV29-1 with TRBJ1-1; D not resolved. CDR3 length equals 11 residues. V lost 7 bases, J lost 4 bases, and 10 bases lay in between. Germline V CDR1 and CDR2: SQVTM, ANQGSEA. The DNA of the CDR3 is TGCAGCGGCCTGGGGAGCACTGAAGCTTTCTTT. Protein product: CSGLGSTEAFF.

The sample holds many counts of this clonotype. V gene TRBV5-1 combines with J gene TRBJ1-2; D gene uncertain. Trimming pared 0 bases from V and 1 base from J, leaving 7 bases between. The CDR3 extends over 14 amino acids. The V gene's germline CDR1 is SGHRS and CDR2 YFSETQ. In DNA, the CDR3 is TGCGCCAGCAGCTTGGGAGACCTTAACTATGGCTACACCTTC. This sequence encodes CASSLGDLNYGYTF.

There are many counts of this clonotype. V usage is TRBV24-1 and J usage is TRBJ2-5; D is possibly TRBD1 (6 bases). Germline-derived CDR1 and CDR2 are KGHDR and SFDVKD. V dropped 10 bases and J dropped 5 bases, with 16 bases sitting between them. This CDR3 region has 13 residues. CDR3 residues: CATLGAPGETQYF. The CDR3 bases are TGTGCCACGCTGGGGGCGCCGGGGGAGACCCAGTACTTC.

Concerning this clonotype itself: The CDR3 does not close with the conserved phenylalanine or tryptophan, likely indicating a read error. V gene TRBV7-6 combines with J gene TRBJ1-1; 9 bases are shared with TRBD1. Germline CDR1 reads SGHVS; CDR2 reads FNYEAQ. CDR3 size: 15 residues. The CDR3 DNA reads as TGCGCCAGCAGCCATACCGGGACAGGGATTTCTGAAGCTTTCCTT. It translates to CASSHTGTGISEAFL.